One and the same sample provided the 25 T cell receptor beta chains below, sequenced in a study of prognosis after radiotherapy for stage I lung cancer. Genomic DNA was subjected to two-round multiplex PCR for amplification of TCR beta CDR3. For every TRBV and TRBJ gene, a specific primer was used in first-round PCR. In TCRdb, the multiplex PCR reads were re-called with MiXCR into one record per CDR3 protein. The sample records about 20,000 distinct CDR3 sequences, roughly 45% being singletons. The sequencing used PBMCs, collected before or after stereotactic body radiation therapy (not recorded which). These receptors all stem from a donor aged 50 or older with non-small cell lung cancer.

This chain links TRBV24-1 with TRBJ2-1; 7 bases are a match to TRBD1. V shed 4 bases and J 5 bases; nucleotides not matched to a gene: 7. The CDR3 length is 15 residues. Germline values: CDR1 KGHDR, CDR2 SFDVKD. This CDR3 reads CATSDSGGVDNEQFF. Here the CDR3 DNA reads TGTGCCACCAGTGACTCAGGGGGTGTAGACAATGAGCAGTTCTTC.

This clonotype has ten or more counts. A junction end diverges from the germline sequence, so it may reflect a read error. V and J are TRBV5-1 and TRBJ2-3; unclear D gene. There are 13 residues in the CDR3. Germline lookup yields CDR1 SGHRS and CDR2 YFSETQ. As DNA, the CDR3 is TGTGCCAGCAGCCTGACTAGCACAGATACGCAGTATTTT. Translated: CASSLTSTDTQYF. Full variable domain (rest looked up from reference TRBV5-1 and TRBJ2-3): KAGVTQTPRYLIKTRGQQVTLSCSPISGHRSVSWYQQTPGQGLQFLFEYFSETQRNKGNFPGRFSGRQFSNSRSEMNVSTLELGDSALYLCASSLTSTDTQYFGPGTRLTVL.

This clonotype has just one count. The V call is TRBV11-2, the J call TRBJ1-1, with unresolved D. Germline lookup yields CDR1 SGHAT and CDR2 FQNNGV. The CDR3 runs to 14 residues. V was clipped by 4 bases and J by 1 base, with 10 bases between them. The CDR3 DNA follows: TGTGCCAGCAGCTGGGCAGCACAGAACACTGAAGCTTTCTTT. It yields the protein CASSWAAQNTEAFF.

This clonotype was observed many times. The rearrangement joins TRBV28 to TRBJ2-2, with 8 nucleotides matching TRBD2. The CDR3 consists of 13 residues. CDR1 is MDHEN and CDR2 is SYDVKM in the germline V gene. With 10 bases clipped from V and 9 bases from J, the junction kept 10 bases outside the gene matches. CDR3 sequence reads: CATTGGEGRELFF. The CDR3, as DNA: TGTGCCACCACGGGGGGGGAAGGACGGGAGCTGTTTTTT. The full variable domain, with the rest looked up from reference TRBV28 and TRBJ2-2, is DVKVTQSSRYLVKRTGEKVFLECVQDMDHENMFWYRQDPGLGLRLIYFSYDVKMKEKGDIPEGYSVSREKKERFSLILESASTNQTSMYLCATTGGEGRELFFGEGSRLTVL.

The table lists this clonotype with many counts. V gene TRBV6-1 combines with J gene TRBJ2-1; 7 bases fit TRBD2. Germline CDR1 and CDR2: MNHNS and SASEGT. V was clipped by 7 bases and J by 6 bases; unmatched bases: 6. The CDR3 has 13 residues. The CDR3 here is CASKAGVSNEQFF. The CDR3 region has the DNA TGTGCCAGCAAGGCGGGAGTTAGCAATGAGCAGTTCTTC.

About this clonotype: A junction end diverges from the germline sequence, so it may reflect a read error. CDR3 residues: CAMGDSATDTQYF. As DNA, the CDR3 is TGCGCCATGGGGGACAGCGCTACAGATACGCAATATTTT. The chain combines TRBV5-1 with TRBJ2-3; TRBD1 agrees at 7 bases. Germline CDR1 is SGHRS and CDR2 is YFSETQ. This CDR3 comprises 13 residues.

The V call is TRBV5-1, the J call TRBJ2-1, with D perhaps TRBD1 (5 bases). V was cut by 2 bases and J by 5 bases, with 8 bases left in between. The CDR3 has 13 residues. Germline CDR1 is SGHRS and CDR2 is YFSETQ. In DNA, the CDR3 is TGCGCCAGCAGCTTTGGACAAGACAATGAGCAGTTCTTC. The encoded protein is CASSFGQDNEQFF.

This clonotype is a singleton in its sample. A read error may be the cause here, since a much bigger clone is one base away. The rearrangement joins TRBV10-3 to TRBJ2-7; 15 bases align to TRBD2. Germline CDR1 ENHRY, CDR2 SYGVKD. This CDR3 comprises 16 residues. Germline trimming cut 10 bases from V and 1 base from J; bases unmatched to any gene: 8. CDR3 bases: TGTGCCACAAAGGGGACTAGCGGGAGGTCGTCCTACGAGCAGTACTTC. The encoded protein is CATKGTSGRSSYEQYF.

The V and J genes are TRBV7-2 and TRBJ2-7; the match to TRBD2 covers 11 bases. Trimming cost V 1 base and J 3 bases; bases outside gene matches: 2. There are 15 residues in the CDR3. Germline V CDR1 and CDR2: SGHTA, FQGNSA. The CDR3 coding sequence is TGTGCCAGCAGCTTAGTTCTAGCGGGGGGCTACGAGCAGTACTTC. This sequence encodes CASSLVLAGGYEQYF.

Notes on this clonotype: A far larger clone is one nucleotide away, so this likely arose from a read error. CDR3 nucleotides: TGTGCCAACAGCCCATCGGAAGGAAACACCATATATTTT. Its translation: CANSPSEGNTIYF. The chain links TRBV2 to TRBJ1-3, with no clear D. From germline, CDR1 is SNHLY and CDR2 FYNNEI. This CDR3 has 13 amino acids. V lost 10 bases to trimming and J lost 4 bases, with 14 bases between them.

A word on this clonotype: A much larger clone sits a single nucleotide away, making a read error possible. The chain uses TRBV20-1 and TRBJ2-5, with TRBD2 as a possible D gene (6 bases). The germline V gene has CDR1 DFQATT and CDR2 SNEGSKA (reference sequence). V dropped 6 bases and J dropped 4 bases, with 18 bases sitting between them. This CDR3 is 14 amino acids long. This CDR3 reads CSAAPWTGGETQYF. The CDR3 DNA reads as TGCAGTGCGGCGCCGTGGACCGGGGGAGAGACCCAGTACTTC.

V gene TRBV6-1 combines with J gene TRBJ2-2, with TRBD1 as a possible D gene (5 bases). Germline loops: CDR1 MNHNS, CDR2 SASEGT. The ends were cut back, 7 bases at V and 2 bases at J, with 17 bases in the middle. CDR3 length equals 16 residues. In DNA, the CDR3 is TGTGCCAGCATCAAAACAGGAGCCGGTAACACCGGGGAGCTGTTTTTT. Amino acid sequence: CASIKTGAGNTGELFF.

This clonotype was counted many times. This chain joins TRBV12-5 and TRBJ2-1, with TRBD1 identical over 7 bases. CDR1 and CDR2 from the germline V gene are LGHNT and FRNRAP. The CDR3 has 13 amino acids. Trimming took 6 bases from V and 10 from J; bases not matched to a gene: 9. DNA for the CDR3: TGTGCTAGTGGAAGTGACAGGGTCGGCGAGCAGTTCTTC. Residues: CASGSDRVGEQFF.

Ten or more counts support this clonotype. This sequence joins TRBV7-9 and TRBJ2-7, with 7 bases aligning to TRBD1. The CDR3 covers 15 residues. Germline V gene lookup returns CDR1 SEHNR and CDR2 FQNEAQ (reference sequence). V was pared by 5 bases and J by 0 bases, with 7 bases of the junction left unmatched. The DNA for the CDR3 is TGTGCCAGCAGCCCCGGGGACAGACCCTCCTACGAGCAGTACTTC. Translation gives CASSPGDRPSYEQYF.

The chain recombines TRBV30 with TRBJ2-2; 7 bases are shared with TRBD2. V was clipped by 0 bases and J by 3 bases; unmatched bases: 4. Per the germline V gene, CDR1 is GTSNPN and CDR2 is SVGIG (reference sequence). The CDR3 has 15 residues. CDR3 in DNA: TGTGCCTGGAGTGTAAACGGACTAGACACCGGGGAGCTGTTTTTT. This codes for CAWSVNGLDTGELFF.

J is TRBJ1-2 and V is TRBV6-2 or TRBV6-3; D not resolved. Per the germline V gene, CDR1 is MNHEY and CDR2 is SVGEGT. There are 13 residues in the CDR3. Trimming removed 2 bases from V and 9 bases from J, with 13 bases in between. The CDR3 protein is CASSYEWVDCYTF. The CDR3 region has the DNA TGTGCCAGCAGTTACGAGTGGGTGGACTGCTACACCTTC.

This clonotype was detected many times. The gene calls are TRBV20-1 and TRBJ2-1; 8 nucleotides align to TRBD2. Looked up from germline, CDR1 is DFQATT and CDR2 is SNEGSKA (reference sequence). V shed 6 bases and J 0 bases; nucleotides not matched to a gene: 4. The CDR3 runs to 14 residues. The CDR3 loop is CSAFGGVSYNEQFF. The DNA of the CDR3 is TGCAGTGCATTCGGGGGGGTCTCCTACAATGAGCAGTTCTTC.

About this clonotype: A far larger clone lies a single base away; this is likely a read error. The chain uses TRBV6-9 and TRBJ2-1; 12 bases match TRBD1. The CDR3 has 16 amino acids. CDR1 is MNHGY, CDR2 SVAAGI, per germline. In nucleotides, the CDR3 is TGTGCCAGCAGTTCCGGGACAGGGGGCTCCTACAATGAGCGGTTCTTC. Its protein is CASSSGTGGSYNERFF.

This clonotype was recorded at least ten times. V and J are TRBV20-1 and TRBJ2-1; 14 nucleotides match TRBD2. J lost 7 bases, V lost 2 bases, and 10 bases had no gene match. Germline V gene data show CDR1 as DFQATT and CDR2 as SNEGSKA (reference sequence). CDR3 length: 17 amino acids. CDR3 protein: CSARRPGLAGVGNEQFF. In DNA, the CDR3 is TGCAGTGCTAGACGCCCGGGACTAGCGGGAGTTGGGAATGAGCAGTTCTTC.

About this clonotype: This likely came from a read error, as a far larger clone is one base away. CDR3 coding DNA: TGTGCCAGCAGTTACGGCGTGGGGCATGCAAATACGCAGTATTTT. Translation gives CASSYGVGHANTQYF. The V and J genes are TRBV6-5 and TRBJ1-1; maybe TRBD1 (5 bases). Judging by the DNA end, TRBJ2-3 fits better; the J call may be wrong. The germline V gene encodes CDR1 MNHEY and CDR2 SVGAGI. This CDR3 has 15 residues.

This clonotype was found many times. The chain links TRBV9 to TRBJ1-1; D gene unclear. The ends were cut back, 3 bases at V and 1 base at J, with 7 bases in the middle. The CDR3 is 13 amino acids. From germline, CDR1 is SGDLS and CDR2 YYNGEE. The CDR3 protein is CASSEGPNTEAFF. The CDR3 DNA follows: TGTGCCAGCAGCGAGGGTCCGAACACTGAAGCTTTCTTT.

With regard to this clonotype: A read error is likely here: a far larger clone is one base away. The V gene is TRBV11-3, the J gene TRBJ2-2; D gene ambiguous. V lost 3 bases, J lost 5 bases, and 1 base lay in between. Germline CDR1 SGHNT, CDR2 YENEEA. The CDR3 spans 11 residues. The CDR3 protein is CASSLTGELFF. The CDR3, as DNA: TGTGCCAGCAGCTTGACCGGGGAGCTGTTTTTT.

This clonotype was detected ten times or more. The chain uses TRBV4-1 and TRBJ2-1, with TRBD1 as a possible D gene (5 bases). V was trimmed by 0 bases and J by 5 bases, leaving 11 bases between them. Germline values: CDR1 MGHRA, CDR2 YSYEKL. The CDR3 spans 15 residues. The CDR3 reads CASSQEGAVHNEQFF. DNA for the CDR3: TGCGCCAGCAGCCAAGAAGGGGCTGTCCACAATGAGCAGTTCTTC.

This clonotype was seen ten or more times. V and J are TRBV4-1 and TRBJ2-1; 14 bases align to TRBD2. Per the germline V gene, CDR1 is MGHRA and CDR2 is YSYEKL. V shed 4 bases, J shed 7 bases, and the junction held 3 bases outside the gene matches. CDR3 length: 15 residues. The CDR3 nucleotides read TGCGCCAGCAGCCTGGGACTAGCGGGAGTAAATGAGCAGTTCTTC. Encoded protein: CASSLGLAGVNEQFF.

This chain uses TRBV24-1 with TRBJ2-3; tentative D call: TRBD2 (5 bases). Germline V CDR1 and CDR2: KGHDR, SFDVKD. The CDR3 is made up of 16 amino acids. Trimming removed 4 bases from V and 1 base from J, with 14 bases in between. In DNA form, the CDR3 reads TGTGCCACCAGTGACCACGCGGGTATTTGCACAGATACGCAGTATTTT. Its translation is CATSDHAGICTDTQYF.